Following are 7 T cell receptor beta chains from one sample sequenced in a study of T cells in Graves' hyperthyroidism and ophthalmopathy. The investigators amplified TCR beta CDR3 regions from RNA transcripts. When the TCR CDR3 underwent first-round RT-PCR, the HTBI primer set was used. TCRdb used MiXCR to reprocess the multiplex PCR reads, holding one entry per CDR3 protein. The profile shows roughly 180,000 distinct CDR3 sequences, about a tenth of them singletons. Sequencing used blood. The origin of the receptors is a woman between 18 and 29 years old with Graves' hyperthyroidism that later progressed to Graves' ophthalmopathy.

This clonotype was recorded many times. The chain recombines TRBV5-1 with TRBJ2-2, with D perhaps TRBD1 (6 bases). V was clipped by 4 bases and J by 2 bases, with 9 bases between them. The germline V gene encodes CDR1 SGHRS and CDR2 YFSETQ. The CDR3 contains 14 residues. The CDR3 DNA reads as TGCGCCAGCAGCCCGGACAGTAACACCGGGGAGCTGTTTTTT. Residues: CASSPDSNTGELFF. Looking up the rest from reference TRBV5-1 and TRBJ2-2 gives the full variable domain: KAGVTQTPRYLIKTRGQQVTLSCSPISGHRSVSWYQQTPGQGLQFLFEYFSETQRNKGNFPGRFSGRQFSNSRSEMNVSTLELGDSALYLCASSPDSNTGELFFGEGSRLTVL.

The chain carries TRBV27 and TRBJ1-2; D remains unclear. With 10 bases removed from V and 2 bases from J, the gap between germline ends came to 14 bases. Germline-derived CDR1 and CDR2 are MNHEY and SMNVEV (reference sequence). This CDR3 region has 13 residues. The CDR3, as DNA: TGTGCCACCAGACGTGGTCTGAACTATGGCTACACCTTC. Residues: CATRRGLNYGYTF.

This clonotype appeared many times. The rearrangement links TRBV10-3 to TRBJ1-1; no reliable D call. The CDR3 is 12 residues long. V lost 10 bases and J lost 1, with 10 bases in between. Germline CDR1 is ENHRY and CDR2 is SYGVKD. The CDR3 region is CATRSENTEAFF. The CDR3 DNA is TGTGCCACCAGGTCGGAGAACACTGAAGCTTTCTTT.

This clonotype has a count of ten or more. The V gene is TRBV30, the J gene TRBJ2-7; D perhaps matches TRBD2 (6 bases). V dropped 2 bases and J dropped 2 bases, with 19 bases sitting between them. Germline assignment: CDR1 GTSNPN and CDR2 SVGIG (reference sequence). The CDR3 totals 16 residues. CDR3 coding DNA: TGTGCCTGGAGTCCGACGGGACTCCTTAAAGCCTACGAGCAGTACTTC. Encoded protein: CAWSPTGLLKAYEQYF.

At least ten counts were recorded for this clonotype. The genes are TRBV11-2 and TRBJ2-1; 10 nucleotides match TRBD2. There are 17 residues in the CDR3. From germline, CDR1 is SGHAT and CDR2 FQNNGV. V dropped 2 bases and J dropped 6; count of bases not matched to a gene: 10. CDR3 DNA: TGTGCCAGCAGCTTATGGGCTAGCGGGAGTCGTCTCAATGAGCAGTTCTTC. Translating it yields CASSLWASGSRLNEQFF. Full variable domain (remainder filled in from reference TRBV11-2 and TRBJ2-1): EAGVAQSPRYKIIEKRQSVAFWCNPISGHATLYWYQQILGQGPKLLIQFQNNGVVDDSQLPKDRFSAERLKGVDSTLKIQPAKLEDSAVYLCASSLWASGSRLNEQFFGPGTRLTVL.

This clonotype occurred many times. V is TRBV12-3 or TRBV12-4 and J is TRBJ2-7, with a possible D match to TRBD2 (7 bases). Trimming cost V 5 bases and J 6 bases, with 17 bases left between them. This CDR3 comprises 14 residues. The CDR3 bases are TGTGCCAGCAGTCCGGGGGGCCGTACGGGCGAGCAGTACTTC. This sequence encodes CASSPGGRTGEQYF.

At least ten counts were recorded for this clonotype. V usage is TRBV11-1 and J usage is TRBJ2-3; D unresolved. Germline lookup yields CDR1 SGHAT and CDR2 FQDESV (reference sequence). V was trimmed by 0 bases and J by 0 bases, leaving 4 bases between them. CDR3 size: 14 residues. Written as DNA, the CDR3 is TGTGCCAGCAGCTTAGCTGTTAGCACAGATACGCAGTATTTT. This gives the protein CASSLAVSTDTQYF.